This T cell receptor beta chain was recovered during a study of T-cell memory formation after mild COVID-19. TCR alpha and TCR beta cDNA libraries with sample barcodes and UMIs came from 5'RACE using constant-segment primers. TCRdb recomputed calls from the 5' RACE reads with MiXCR, one row per CDR3 protein. This sample has about 200,000 distinct CDR3 sequences, with 9.5% found just once. This clonotype was observed a handful of times. Its antigen is as yet unknown. This CDR3 contains 15 residues. J was trimmed by 0 bases and V by 8 bases; bases with no gene match: 8. The germline V gene encodes CDR1 MNHNS and CDR2 SASEGT. Overall study findings and caveats: While clones contracting from day 15 to 85 were balanced between CD4 and CD8, later expanders leaned CD4+. CD4+ contracting clones were mainly CM and EM; CD8+ ones, EMRA. Pre-infection memory harbored some responding clones, suggesting cross-reactive memory joined.

The chain joins TRBV6-1 to TRBJ2-7; 9 nucleotides match TRBD2. This receptor was taken from a man between 18 and 35 years old who had mild COVID-19 (a few samples of this study predate the infection). Cell type and time point are not known. Sequencing used PBMCs or a T cell subset sorted from them (not recorded which). The CDR3 nucleotides are TGTGCCAGCGTTATAAGCGGGGGGAGCTCCTACGAGCAGTACTTC. Amino acid sequence: CASVISGGSSYEQYF.